The entry below describes one T cell receptor beta chain. This specimen comes from a study of blood T cell repertoires in COVID-19. Study details: Some COVID-19 samples were acute and others convalescent; all came from the United States, Italy and Spain. The analysed material was cDNA or gDNA that came from T cells, B-cell-depleted T cells, or PBMCs.

V lost 4 bases and J lost 1; bases outside the gene matches: 6. CDR1 and CDR2 from the germline V gene are MGHRA and YSYEKL. CDR3 size: 16 residues. Clones were read by immunoSEQ multiplex PCR, and TCRdb kept only the in-frame ones, dropping some. The sample has roughly 280,000 clones; 70% to 90% are singletons. J is TRBJ1-5 and V is TRBV4-1, with 8 bases aligning to TRBD1. This TCR came from an older woman with acute or convalescent COVID-19. Sequencing used peripheral blood. This chain's CDR3 is CASSLTGGDSNQPQHF. CDR3 nucleotides: TGCGCCAGCAGCCTTACAGGGGGGGACAGCAATCAGCCCCAGCATTTT.